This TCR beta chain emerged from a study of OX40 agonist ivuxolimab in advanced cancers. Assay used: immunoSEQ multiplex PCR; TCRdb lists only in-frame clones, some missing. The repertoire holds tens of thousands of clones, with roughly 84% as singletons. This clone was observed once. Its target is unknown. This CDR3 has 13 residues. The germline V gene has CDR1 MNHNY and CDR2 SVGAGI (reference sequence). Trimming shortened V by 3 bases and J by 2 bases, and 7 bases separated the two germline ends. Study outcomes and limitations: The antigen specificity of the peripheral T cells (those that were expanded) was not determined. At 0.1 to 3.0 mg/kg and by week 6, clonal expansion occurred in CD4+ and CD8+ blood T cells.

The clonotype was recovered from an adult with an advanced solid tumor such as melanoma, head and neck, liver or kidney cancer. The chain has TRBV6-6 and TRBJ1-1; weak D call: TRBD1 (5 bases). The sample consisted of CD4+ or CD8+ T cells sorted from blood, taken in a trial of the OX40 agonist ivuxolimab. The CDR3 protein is CASSYGTNTEAFF. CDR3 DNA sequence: TGTGCCAGCAGTTATGGGACCAACACTGAAGCTTTCTTT.